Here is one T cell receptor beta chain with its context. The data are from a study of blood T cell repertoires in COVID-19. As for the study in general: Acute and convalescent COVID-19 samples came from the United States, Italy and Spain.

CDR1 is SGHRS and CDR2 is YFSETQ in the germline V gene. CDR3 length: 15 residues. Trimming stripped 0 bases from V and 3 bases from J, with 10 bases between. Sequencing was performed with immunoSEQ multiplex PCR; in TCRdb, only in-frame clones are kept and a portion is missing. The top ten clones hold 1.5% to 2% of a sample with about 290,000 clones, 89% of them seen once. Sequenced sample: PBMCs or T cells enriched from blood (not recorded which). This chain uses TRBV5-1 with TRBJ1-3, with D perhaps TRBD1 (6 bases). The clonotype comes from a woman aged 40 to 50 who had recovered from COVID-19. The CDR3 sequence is CASSLAGGHGNTIYF. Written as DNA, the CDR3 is TGCGCCAGCAGCTTGGCCGGGGGGCATGGAAACACCATATATTTT.